This passage covers 17 T cell receptor beta chains from one sample sequenced in a study of identical twins. TCRdb ran MiXCR on the 5' RACE reads and lists one entry per CDR3 protein. The sample has approximately 230,000 distinct CDR3 sequences; 5.5% to 7.5% are singletons. Another study also made use of these data, one on T cells expressing NK-cell markers.

The sequenced material came from CD8+ T cells sorted from blood. All receptors come from a woman in her late teens or twenties in good health.

The chain employs TRBV6-2 or TRBV6-3 and TRBJ1-1; D ambiguous. CDR3 size: 14 residues. The V end lost 5 bases, the J end lost 0 bases, and 10 bases lay between the germline ends. Germline V lookup: CDR1 MNHEY, CDR2 SVGEGT. The CDR3 nucleotides read TGTGCCAGCAGTCCCAACACCGTGAACACTGAAGCTTTCTTT. It codes for CASSPNTVNTEAFF.

The chain has TRBV11-2 and TRBJ2-7; D uncertain. Germline V gives CDR1 SGHAT, CDR2 FQNNGV. Between the trimmed V and J ends, which lost 7 bases and 4 bases, there was a span of 11 bases. The CDR3 consists of 12 residues. The CDR3 DNA sequence: TGTGCCAGCACCCCTGTCGTGTACGAGCAGTACTTC. This sequence encodes CASTPVVYEQYF.

Only a few counts were recorded for this clonotype. The chain employs TRBV10-2 and TRBJ2-5, with TRBD2 matching over 8 bases. This CDR3 region has 16 residues. The germline V gene has CDR1 WSHSY and CDR2 SAAADI. The J segment lost 4 bases and the V segment lost 8 bases, leaving 15 bases of the junction unmatched. CDR3 in amino acids: CASAPGAGGTGETQYF. The DNA for the CDR3 is TGCGCCAGCGCCCCCGGCGCGGGAGGAACCGGAGAGACCCAGTACTTC.

This clonotype was counted at least ten times. This chain connects TRBV5-6 to TRBJ1-5; 7 bases map to TRBD1. CDR3 length: 15 residues. Germline values: CDR1 SGHDT, CDR2 YYEEEE. Trimming removed 0 bases from V and 5 bases from J; junction bases left unmatched: 5. The CDR3 loop is CASSLARDSDQPQHF. The CDR3 DNA reads TGTGCCAGCAGCTTGGCCCGGGACAGCGATCAGCCCCAGCATTTT.

This clonotype was counted a few times. The genes are TRBV11-1 and TRBJ2-5, with 14 bases matching TRBD2. Germline values: CDR1 SGHAT, CDR2 FQDESV (reference sequence). V was clipped by 3 bases and J by 4 bases; unmatched bases: 10. This CDR3 contains 18 residues. This CDR3 reads CASSFEGLAGASGETQYF. CDR3 coding DNA: TGTGCCAGCAGCTTTGAGGGACTAGCGGGAGCGTCGGGAGAGACCCAGTACTTC.

In this sample, this clonotype turned up many times. The rearrangement links TRBV7-9 to TRBJ2-5; the D is unclear. The CDR3 totals 13 residues. Germline lookup yields CDR1 SEHNR and CDR2 FQNEAQ (reference sequence). V was clipped by 4 bases and J by 2 bases, with 8 bases between them. CDR3 sequence reads: CASSSGQQETQYF. CDR3 DNA sequence: TGTGCCAGCAGCTCCGGGCAACAAGAGACCCAGTACTTC. The full variable domain, in which reference TRBV7-9 and TRBJ2-5 provide the parts outside the CDR3, is DTGVSQNPRHKITKRGQNVTFRCDPISEHNRLYWYRQTLGQGPEFLTYFQNEAQLEKSRLLSDRFSAERPKGSFSTLEIQRTEQGDSAMYLCASSSGQQETQYFGPGTRLLVL.

The sample holds many counts of this clonotype. This chain links TRBV7-8 with TRBJ1-1; TRBD1 aligns across 7 bases. J lost 6 bases, V lost 8 bases, and 12 bases had no gene match. Germline CDR1 reads SGHVS; CDR2 reads FQNEAQ. This CDR3 is built from 14 residues. The CDR3 DNA reads TGTGCCAGCTGGGGGCGACAGGGTCGCGCTGAAGCTTTCTTT. Its protein product is CASWGRQGRAEAFF.

V gene TRBV3-1 combines with J gene TRBJ2-1, with D unresolved. Germline assignment: CDR1 LGHDT and CDR2 YNNKEL (reference sequence). This CDR3 region has 16 residues. V was pared by 1 base and J by 8 bases, with 18 bases between. CDR3 sequence reads: CASSQGLEFYLYEQFF. The CDR3 region has the DNA TGTGCCAGCAGCCAAGGTCTAGAATTTTATCTCTATGAGCAGTTCTTC.

Note on this clonotype: Compared with germline, one end of the junction differs, possibly owing to a read error. The chain joins TRBV7-7 to TRBJ2-2; possible D gene TRBD1, 6 bases. CDR3 length equals 14 residues. CDR1 is SSHAT and CDR2 is FNYEAQ in the germline V gene (reference sequence). This CDR3 reads CASSPIDRPGELFF. Here the CDR3 DNA reads TGTGCTAGCAGCCCGATAGACAGGCCCGGGGAGCTGTTTTTT.

V usage is TRBV20-1 and J usage is TRBJ2-3; D might be TRBD1 (5 bases). The germline V gene encodes CDR1 DFQATT and CDR2 SNEGSKA (reference sequence). V gave up 3 bases and J gave up 0 bases, with 16 bases separating them. The CDR3 has 16 amino acids. The CDR3 loop is CSARDTRGTSTDTQYF. Here the CDR3 DNA reads TGCAGTGCTAGGGACACGAGAGGCACTAGCACAGATACGCAGTATTTT.

At least ten counts were recorded for this clonotype. The chain joins TRBV19 to TRBJ2-3, with D unresolved. The germline V gene encodes CDR1 LNHDA and CDR2 SQIVND (reference sequence). The CDR3 extends over 13 amino acids. V lost 9 bases to trimming and J lost 6 bases, with 16 bases between them. The CDR3 DNA reads as TGTGCCAGCTCCGGGTCCCAAGAGGATACGCAGTATTTT. Translated: CASSGSQEDTQYF.

The V call is TRBV7-6, the J call TRBJ2-1; the D gene is possibly TRBD2 (5 bases). Germline CDR1 SGHVS, CDR2 FNYEAQ. There are 14 residues in the CDR3. The V gene lost 5 bases and the J gene lost 4 bases, with 12 bases spanning the gap. The DNA for the CDR3 is TGTGCCAGCAGCCCCCGCGGGCCGTACAATGAGCAGTTCTTC. Translating it yields CASSPRGPYNEQFF.

Ten or more counts support this clonotype. This chain links TRBV4-3 with TRBJ1-5; 7 nucleotides match TRBD1. Germline CDR1 and CDR2: LGHNA and YSLEER. CDR3 length: 16 amino acids. The V gene end was trimmed by 0 bases and the J gene end by 8 bases; junction bases not matched to a gene: 10. The CDR3 DNA reads TGCGCCAGCAGCCAAGAGAAGACAGGGAGGTTCAAGCCCCAGCATTTT. This gives the protein CASSQEKTGRFKPQHF.

The CDR3 bases are TGTGCCAGCAGTTTCGCCTTCTATGGCTACACCTTC. Amino acid sequence: CASSFAFYGYTF. This chain links TRBV12-3 or TRBV12-4 with TRBJ1-2; no clear D gene. V was clipped by 3 bases and J by 4 bases, with 6 bases between them. The CDR3 runs to 12 residues.

The chain uses TRBV15 and TRBJ1-2; TRBD1 matches at 8 bases. J gave up 8 bases and V 3 bases, and 11 bases lay outside the gene matches. CDR3 length: 15 residues. In germline, CDR1 is LNHNV, CDR2 YYDKDF (reference sequence). CDR3: CATSRTGELGSGYTF. For the CDR3, the DNA is TGTGCCACCAGCAGGACAGGGGAATTAGGATCGGGCTACACCTTC.

In regard to this clonotype: One junction end disagrees with the germline gene, perhaps due to a read error. The rearrangement uses TRBV20-1 and TRBJ2-3, with D perhaps TRBD1 (5 bases). This CDR3 has 15 residues. Germline CDR1 reads DFQATT; CDR2 reads SNEGSKA (reference sequence). The CDR3 DNA sequence: TGCTGTGCTAGAGATCTAGGGGTGGCCACAGATACGCAGTATTTT. It is translated as CCARDLGVATDTQYF.

This clonotype was observed a few times. The chain carries TRBV5-6 and TRBJ1-4; D gene unclear. V was shortened by 5 bases and J by 4 bases, with 15 bases between the two germline ends. The germline CDR1 and CDR2 sequences are SGHDT and YYEEEE. CDR3 size: 15 residues. CDR3 bases: TGTGCCAGCAGGATGTGGGGAAGCGGTAATGAAAAACTGTTTTTT. Protein sequence: CASRMWGSGNEKLFF.